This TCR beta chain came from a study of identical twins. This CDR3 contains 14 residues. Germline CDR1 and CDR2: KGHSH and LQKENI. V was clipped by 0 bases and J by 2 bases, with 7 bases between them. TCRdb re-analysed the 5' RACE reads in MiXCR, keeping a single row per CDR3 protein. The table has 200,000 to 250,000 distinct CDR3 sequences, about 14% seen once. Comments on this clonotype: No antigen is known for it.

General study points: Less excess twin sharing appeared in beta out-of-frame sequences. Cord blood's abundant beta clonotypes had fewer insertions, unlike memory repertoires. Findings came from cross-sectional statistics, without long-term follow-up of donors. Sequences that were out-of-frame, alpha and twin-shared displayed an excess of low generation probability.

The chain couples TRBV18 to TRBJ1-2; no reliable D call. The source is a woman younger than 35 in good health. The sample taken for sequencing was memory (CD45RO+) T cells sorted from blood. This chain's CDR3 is CASSPPVSNYGYTF. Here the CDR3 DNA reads TGTGCCAGCTCACCACCCGTCAGCAACTATGGCTACACCTTC.